The present T cell receptor beta chain was sequenced within a study of T cell repertoires in cytomegalovirus infection. Only a few counts were recorded for this clonotype. TCRdb ran MiXCR on the reads and lists one entry per CDR3 protein. Of about 310,000 distinct CDR3 sequences detected, roughly 15% appear once; the ten largest clones hold more than 10%. The clonotype comes from a human donor in good health (CMV status not recorded). Some clones in this sample may be carry-over from other donors' samples. The sample taken for sequencing was PBMCs.

CDR3 region: CSARDRDATYYNSPLHF. CDR3 nucleotide sequence: TGCAGTGCTAGAGATCGAGACGCGACTTACTATAATTCACCCCTCCACTTT. The genes are TRBV20-1 and TRBJ1-6; D gene uncertain. The V end was cut by 0 bases, the J end by 3 bases, with 15 bases between. This CDR3 has 17 residues. CDR1 is DFQATT, CDR2 SNEGSKA, per germline (reference sequence).